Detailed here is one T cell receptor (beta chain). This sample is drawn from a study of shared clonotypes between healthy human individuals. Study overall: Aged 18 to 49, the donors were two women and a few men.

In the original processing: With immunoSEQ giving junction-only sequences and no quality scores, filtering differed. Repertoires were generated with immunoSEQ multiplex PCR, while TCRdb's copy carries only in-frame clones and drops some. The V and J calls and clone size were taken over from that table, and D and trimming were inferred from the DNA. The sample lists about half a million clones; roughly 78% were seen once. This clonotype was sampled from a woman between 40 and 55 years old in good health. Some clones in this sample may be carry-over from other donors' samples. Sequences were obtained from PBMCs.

The CDR3 protein is CASSQGSATNEKLFF. The CDR3 region has the DNA TGCGCCAGCAGCCAAGGGTCAGCAACTAATGAAAAACTGTTTTTT. This chain joins TRBV4-1 and TRBJ1-4; D unclear. The length of the CDR3 is 15 residues. The V gene's germline CDR1 is MGHRA and CDR2 YSYEKL. The V and J ends lost 1 base and 0 bases respectively, with 6 bases between them.